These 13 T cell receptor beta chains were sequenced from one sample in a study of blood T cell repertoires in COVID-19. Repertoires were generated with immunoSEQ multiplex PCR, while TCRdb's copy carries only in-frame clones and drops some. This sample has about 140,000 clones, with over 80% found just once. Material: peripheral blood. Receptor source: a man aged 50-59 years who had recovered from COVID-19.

Here the CDR3 reads CASRLGGKGDTQYF. Here the CDR3 DNA reads TGTGCCAGTAGGTTGGGAGGAAAAGGAGATACGCAGTATTTT. The chain is built from TRBV19 and TRBJ2-3; the D gene is possibly TRBD2 (6 bases). The CDR3 is 14 residues long. The V gene's germline CDR1 is LNHDA and CDR2 SQIVND (reference sequence). Trimming shortened V by 6 bases and J by 5 bases, and 15 bases separated the two germline ends. Complete variable domain (other parts from reference TRBV19 and TRBJ2-3): DGGITQSPKYLFRKEGQNVTLSCEQNLNHDAMYWYRQDPGQGLRLIYYSQIVNDFQKGDIAEGYSVSREKKESFPLTVTSAQKNPTAFYLCASRLGGKGDTQYFGPGTRLTVL.

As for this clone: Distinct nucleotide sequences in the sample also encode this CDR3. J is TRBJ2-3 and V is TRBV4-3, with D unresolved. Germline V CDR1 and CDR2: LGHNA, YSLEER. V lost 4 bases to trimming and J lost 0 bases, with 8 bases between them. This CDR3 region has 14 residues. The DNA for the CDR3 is TGCGCCAGCAGCCCCTCCACTAGCACAGATACGCAGTATTTT. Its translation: CASSPSTSTDTQYF.

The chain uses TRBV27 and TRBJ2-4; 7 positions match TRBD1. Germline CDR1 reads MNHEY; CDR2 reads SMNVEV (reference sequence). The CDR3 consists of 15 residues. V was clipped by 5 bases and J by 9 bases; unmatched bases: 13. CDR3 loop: CASSADRAVLGIQYF. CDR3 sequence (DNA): TGTGCCAGCAGTGCCGACAGGGCGGTTTTGGGCATTCAGTACTTC.

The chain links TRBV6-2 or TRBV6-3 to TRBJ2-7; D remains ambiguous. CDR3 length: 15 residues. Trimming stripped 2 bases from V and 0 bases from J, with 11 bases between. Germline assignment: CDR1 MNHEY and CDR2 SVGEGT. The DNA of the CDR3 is TGTGCCAGCAGTTACGGCCCAAGGAGCTCCTACGAGCAGTACTTC. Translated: CASSYGPRSSYEQYF.

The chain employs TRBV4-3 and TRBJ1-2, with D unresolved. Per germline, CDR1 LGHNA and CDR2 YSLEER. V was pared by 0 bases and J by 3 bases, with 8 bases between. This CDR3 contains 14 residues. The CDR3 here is CASSQDFGDYGYTF. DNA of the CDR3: TGCGCCAGCAGCCAAGATTTCGGTGACTATGGCTACACCTTC.

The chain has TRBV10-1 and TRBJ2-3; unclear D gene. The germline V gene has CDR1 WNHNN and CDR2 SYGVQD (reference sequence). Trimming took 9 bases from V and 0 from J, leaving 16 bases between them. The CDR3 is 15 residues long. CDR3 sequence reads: CASSQSRVSTDTQYF. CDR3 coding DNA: TGCGCCAGTTCCCAAAGCCGAGTTAGCACAGATACGCAGTATTTT.

The CDR3: CSAREDSRQYF. The CDR3 DNA reads as TGCAGTGCTAGAGAGGACTCCAGGCAGTATTTT. The chain couples TRBV20-1 to TRBJ2-3, with a tentative D call TRBD2 (5 bases). Trimming stripped 0 bases from V and 11 bases from J, with 9 bases between. There are 11 residues in the CDR3. CDR1 DFQATT and CDR2 SNEGSKA come from the germline V gene (reference sequence).

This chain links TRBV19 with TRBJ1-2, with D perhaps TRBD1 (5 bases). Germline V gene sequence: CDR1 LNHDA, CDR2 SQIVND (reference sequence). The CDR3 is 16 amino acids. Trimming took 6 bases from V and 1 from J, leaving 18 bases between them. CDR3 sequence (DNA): TGTGCCAGTAGCGACCAGGACATAAGGAATAACTATGGCTACACCTTC. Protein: CASSDQDIRNNYGYTF.

The CDR3 bases are TGTGCCACCCGGGACAGGGATGGCTACACCTTC. Protein product: CATRDRDGYTF. V usage is TRBV15 and J usage is TRBJ1-2; 9 positions agree with TRBD1. V shed 8 bases and J 6 bases; nucleotides not matched to a gene: 1. Germline assignment: CDR1 LNHNV and CDR2 YYDKDF (reference sequence). There are 11 residues in the CDR3.

The CDR3 here is CASSVGLADQETQYF. CDR3 bases: TGTGCCAGCAGCGTCGGATTGGCGGACCAAGAGACCCAGTACTTC. This sequence joins TRBV9 and TRBJ2-5, with D hard to call. Per the germline V gene, CDR1 is SGDLS and CDR2 is YYNGEE. CDR3 size: 15 residues. V was cut by 2 bases and J by 0 bases, with 11 bases left in between.

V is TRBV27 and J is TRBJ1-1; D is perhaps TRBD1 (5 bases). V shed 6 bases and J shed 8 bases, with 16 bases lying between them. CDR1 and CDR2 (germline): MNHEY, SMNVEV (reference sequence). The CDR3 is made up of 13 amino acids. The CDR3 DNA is TGTGCCAGCAGCTGGGGGGATCGGGGGGAAGCTTTCTTT. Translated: CASSWGDRGEAFF.

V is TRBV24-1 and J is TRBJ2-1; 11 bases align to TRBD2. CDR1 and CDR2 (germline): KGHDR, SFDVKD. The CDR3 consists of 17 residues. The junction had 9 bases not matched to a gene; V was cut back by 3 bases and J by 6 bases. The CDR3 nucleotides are TGTGCCACCAGTGATCCCTTCCTAGCGGGGGGACCCAATGAGCAGTTCTTC. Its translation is CATSDPFLAGGPNEQFF.

CDR3: CASSLVDSGGMLGELFF. In DNA form, the CDR3 reads TGTGCCAGCAGCTTGGTTGATAGCGGGGGGATGCTCGGGGAGCTGTTTTTT. The rearrangement links TRBV5-4 to TRBJ2-2, with TRBD2 matching 10 bases. Germline V gives CDR1 SGHNT, CDR2 YYREEE (reference sequence). Trimming cost V 0 bases and J 7 bases; bases outside gene matches: 9. CDR3 length equals 17 residues.